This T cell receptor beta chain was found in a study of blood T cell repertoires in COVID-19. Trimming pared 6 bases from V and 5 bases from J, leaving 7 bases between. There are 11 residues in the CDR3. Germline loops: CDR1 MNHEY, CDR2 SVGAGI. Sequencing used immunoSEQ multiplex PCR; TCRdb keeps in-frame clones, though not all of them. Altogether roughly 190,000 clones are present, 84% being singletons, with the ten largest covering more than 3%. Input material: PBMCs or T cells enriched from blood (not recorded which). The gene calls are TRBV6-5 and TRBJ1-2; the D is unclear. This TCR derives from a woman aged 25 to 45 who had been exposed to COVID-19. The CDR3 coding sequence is TGTGCCAGCAGAGAGGGATATGGCTACACCTTC. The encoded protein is CASREGYGYTF.